The 25 T cell receptor beta chains reported below all come from one sample, sequenced in a study of blood T cell repertoires in COVID-19. The table came from immunoSEQ multiplex PCR; TCRdb's copy has only in-frame clones and leaves some out. The sample has about 200,000 clones, roughly 80% seen once. Sequencing was performed on peripheral blood. Every receptor here comes from a woman of 80 years or more with acute or convalescent COVID-19.

This chain connects TRBV27 to TRBJ1-1; 9 bases agree with TRBD1. This CDR3 comprises 14 residues. Germline-derived CDR1 and CDR2 are MNHEY and SMNVEV (reference sequence). The J segment lost 5 bases and the V segment lost 8 bases, leaving 9 bases of the junction unmatched. CDR3 protein: CASVFSTGGTEAFF. CDR3 nucleotides: TGTGCCAGCGTCTTTTCGACAGGGGGAACTGAAGCTTTCTTT.

The chain employs TRBV28 and TRBJ1-1; D gene ambiguous. The CDR3 has 13 amino acids. Trimming left V 5 bases short and J 1 base short, with 8 bases between. Germline V CDR1 and CDR2: MDHEN, SYDVKM. The CDR3 here is CASSVVGNTEAFF. CDR3 DNA: TGTGCCAGCAGTGTTGTCGGGAACACTGAAGCTTTCTTT.

The V gene is TRBV18, the J gene TRBJ2-1, with TRBD2 identical over 8 bases. Trimming cost V 1 base and J 4 bases; bases outside gene matches: 6. Germline V CDR1 and CDR2: KGHSH, LQKENI. The CDR3 runs 16 residues. The CDR3 nucleotides read TGTGCCAGCTCACCACGTAGCGGGGAGCGGTACAATGAGCAGTTCTTC. Protein sequence: CASSPRSGERYNEQFF.

The genes are TRBV5-5 and TRBJ2-2; the match to TRBD1 covers 10 bases. The germline gives CDR1 SGHKS, CDR2 YYEKEE (reference sequence). V was pared by 3 bases and J by 5 bases, with 7 bases of the junction left unmatched. The CDR3 spans 16 residues. As DNA, the CDR3 is TGTGCCAGCAGCTCCCCTGGGACAGGGGCGACCGGGGAGCTGTTTTTT. Translating gives CASSSPGTGATGELFF.

This chain links TRBV11-2 with TRBJ1-2, with 11 bases aligning to TRBD1. The CDR3 loop spans 16 amino acids. Germline CDR1 is SGHAT and CDR2 is FQNNGV. J was trimmed by 3 bases and V by 4 bases; bases with no gene match: 7. CDR3 protein: CASSSWTGGADYGYTF. The CDR3 region has the DNA TGTGCCAGCAGCTCCTGGACAGGGGGCGCAGACTATGGCTACACCTTC.

The chain combines TRBV5-1 with TRBJ1-3; 7 bases align to TRBD1. The junction had 6 bases not matched to a gene; V was cut back by 5 bases and J by 1 base. The germline V gene has CDR1 SGHRS and CDR2 YFSETQ. There are 15 residues in the CDR3. The CDR3, as DNA: TGCGCCAGCAGATTAGACAGGGTTTCTGGAAACACCATATATTTT. Amino acids: CASRLDRVSGNTIYF.

This clone has only a few counts. The rearrangement joins TRBV19 to TRBJ2-7; D unresolved. The V gene's germline CDR1 is LNHDA and CDR2 SQIVND (reference sequence). The CDR3 totals 13 residues. V lost 4 bases, J lost 9 bases, and 16 bases lay in between. In nucleotides, the CDR3 is TGTGCCAGTAGTAACCCAGACATGAAACGGCAGTACTTC. This translates into CASSNPDMKRQYF.

The chain has TRBV7-2 and TRBJ2-2; D is possibly TRBD1 (6 bases). This CDR3 comprises 15 residues. Trimming cost V 2 bases and J 3 bases, with 10 bases left between them. Germline V gene lookup returns CDR1 SGHTA and CDR2 FQGNSA. Written as DNA, the CDR3 is TGTGCCAGCAGCTTAAGCAGGGGAGACACCGGGGAGCTGTTTTTT. Protein: CASSLSRGDTGELFF.

The chain has TRBV18 and TRBJ1-2, with D maybe TRBD1 (5 bases). In germline, CDR1 is KGHSH, CDR2 LQKENI. V was cut by 2 bases and J by 4 bases, with 14 bases left in between. There are 15 residues in the CDR3. The CDR3 loop is CASSPNQQATYGYTF. In nucleotides, the CDR3 is TGTGCCAGCTCACCAAATCAACAGGCGACCTATGGCTACACCTTC. The full variable domain, completed using reference TRBV18 and TRBJ1-2, is NAGVMQNPRHLVRRRGQEARLRCSPMKGHSHVYWYRQLPEEGLKFMVYLQKENIIDESGMPKERFSAEFPKEGPSILRIQQVVRGDSAAYFCASSPNQQATYGYTFGSGTRLTVV.

Of note for this clone: Other DNA sequences from this sample encode an identical CDR3 as well. The rearrangement links TRBV3-1 (or the pseudogene TRBV3-2) to TRBJ2-1; 7 bases fit TRBD2. The CDR3 is made up of 15 amino acids. The germline V gene has CDR1 LGHDT and CDR2 YNNKEL (reference sequence). V lost 4 bases and J lost 0; bases outside the gene matches: 3. DNA of the CDR3: TGTGCCAGCAGCCGATCTAGCGGCTCCTACAATGAGCAGTTCTTC. It codes for CASSRSSGSYNEQFF.

V is TRBV7-8 and J is TRBJ1-5, with D possibly matching TRBD1 (5 bases). V gave up 5 bases and J gave up 0 bases, with 11 bases separating them. Germline-derived CDR1 and CDR2 are SGHVS and FQNEAQ. CDR3 length: 15 amino acids. CDR3 coding DNA: TGTGCCAGCAGCCGAGACAGCTATAGCAATCAGCCCCAGCATTTT. Its protein is CASSRDSYSNQPQHF.

This chain joins TRBV21-1 and TRBJ1-1; TRBD1, the table's D call, lacks a check against the DNA. TRBV21-1 is noted as a pseudogene. The CDR3 runs to 16 residues. The CDR3: CASSKAWDRGSTEAFF. As DNA, the CDR3 is TGTGCCAGCAGCAAAGCCTGGGACAGGGGTTCCACTGAAGCTTTCTTT.

The chain combines TRBV19 with TRBJ1-6; 7 positions match TRBD1. CDR1 and CDR2 from the germline V gene are LNHDA and SQIVND (reference sequence). V dropped 6 bases and J dropped 7; count of bases not matched to a gene: 6. The CDR3 sequence is 14 residues long. The CDR3 spells CASRSGTDNSPLHF. The CDR3 region has the DNA TGTGCCAGTAGGTCGGGGACAGACAATTCACCCCTCCACTTT. Variable domain in full (rest from reference TRBV19 and TRBJ1-6): DGGITQSPKYLFRKEGQNVTLSCEQNLNHDAMYWYRQDPGQGLRLIYYSQIVNDFQKGDIAEGYSVSREKKESFPLTVTSAQKNPTAFYLCASRSGTDNSPLHFGNGTRLTVT.

The rearrangement joins TRBV19 to TRBJ1-1; 8 bases are shared with TRBD1. This CDR3 is 15 amino acids long. From germline, CDR1 is LNHDA and CDR2 SQIVND (reference sequence). With V trimmed by 4 bases and J by 6 bases, 10 bases remained unmatched. CDR3 region: CASSKDRALGPEAFF. As DNA, the CDR3 is TGTGCCAGTAGTAAGGACAGGGCGTTGGGGCCTGAAGCTTTCTTT.

The chain recombines TRBV5-1 with TRBJ1-1, with 8 bases aligning to TRBD1. Germline V gene data show CDR1 as SGHRS and CDR2 as YFSETQ. The CDR3 covers 20 residues. With 3 bases clipped from V and 0 bases from J, the junction kept 19 bases outside the gene matches. The chain's CDR3 is CASSWTTTPTGGGMNTEAFF. The CDR3 nucleotides are TGCGCCAGCAGCTGGACCACAACCCCAACAGGGGGGGGAATGAACACTGAAGCTTTCTTT.

This sequence joins TRBV11-2 and TRBJ1-3, with a possible D match to TRBD1 (5 bases). This CDR3 has 19 residues. From germline, CDR1 is SGHAT and CDR2 FQNNGV. Trimming shortened V by 0 bases and J by 0 bases, and 18 bases separated the two germline ends. The CDR3, as DNA: TGTGCCAGCAGCTTAGATGGCCTGGGGCAGCTATTCTCTGGAAACACCATATATTTT. Amino acids: CASSLDGLGQLFSGNTIYF.

This chain joins TRBV28 and TRBJ1-2; 7 bases line up with TRBD1. The CDR3 sequence is 14 residues long. The germline V gene encodes CDR1 MDHEN and CDR2 SYDVKM. V was clipped by 6 bases and J by 2 bases; unmatched bases: 6. CDR3 in DNA: TGTGCCAGCAGCCCCGGACAGGCCAACTATGGCTACACCTTC. This sequence encodes CASSPGQANYGYTF.

The V and J genes are TRBV5-1 and TRBJ2-7; TRBD1 matches at 11 bases. The CDR3 is 15 residues long. Germline values: CDR1 SGHRS, CDR2 YFSETQ. V dropped 4 bases and J dropped 5; count of bases not matched to a gene: 8. The CDR3 sequence is CASSHIGQGADEQYF. CDR3 sequence (DNA): TGCGCCAGCAGCCACATAGGACAGGGGGCAGACGAGCAGTACTTC. Supplemented by reference TRBV5-1 and TRBJ2-7, the full variable domain reads KAGVTQTPRYLIKTRGQQVTLSCSPISGHRSVSWYQQTPGQGLQFLFEYFSETQRNKGNFPGRFSGRQFSNSRSEMNVSTLELGDSALYLCASSHIGQGADEQYFGPGTRLTVT.

The chain is built from TRBV2 and TRBJ1-4, with D unclear. Germline V gives CDR1 SNHLY, CDR2 FYNNEI. Deletions cut 4 bases from V and 7 bases from J, with 16 bases between. The CDR3 totals 15 residues. CDR3 region: CASSGYGFRSEKLFF. CDR3 nucleotides: TGTGCCAGCAGTGGGTATGGTTTTCGGTCTGAAAAACTGTTTTTT.

This sequence joins TRBV4-2 and TRBJ2-5, with TRBD2 matching 7 bases. The CDR3 is 17 residues long. Germline assignment: CDR1 LGHNA and CDR2 YNFKEQ. V shed 1 base and J 2 bases; nucleotides not matched to a gene: 10. CDR3 residues: CASSQGEGRTLQETQYF. The CDR3 region has the DNA TGTGCCAGCAGCCAAGGGGAGGGCAGGACGCTTCAAGAGACCCAGTACTTC.

Remarks on this clone: This specimen includes other DNA sequences encoding the same CDR3. The chain recombines TRBV5-1 with TRBJ1-1; tentative D call: TRBD1 (5 bases). The germline V and J ends were trimmed by 3 bases and 2 bases, with 14 bases remaining between them. The CDR3 spans 15 residues. Germline CDR1 and CDR2: SGHRS and YFSETQ. The CDR3 protein is CASSSVGGTNTEAFF. The CDR3 DNA follows: TGCGCCAGCAGCTCGGTGGGGGGGACTAACACTGAAGCTTTCTTT. Drawing the rest from reference TRBV5-1 and TRBJ1-1, the complete variable domain is KAGVTQTPRYLIKTRGQQVTLSCSPISGHRSVSWYQQTPGQGLQFLFEYFSETQRNKGNFPGRFSGRQFSNSRSEMNVSTLELGDSALYLCASSSVGGTNTEAFFGQGTRLTVV.

The chain combines TRBV10-3 with TRBJ2-3, with 9 bases identical to TRBD1. CDR3 length: 15 amino acids. The V segment lost 4 bases and the J segment 6 bases; nucleotides outside the gene matches: 8. In germline, CDR1 is ENHRY, CDR2 SYGVKD. The CDR3 protein is CAISGGTGPQDTQYF. The CDR3 nucleotides read TGTGCCATCAGTGGGGGGACAGGGCCTCAGGATACGCAGTATTTT.

The gene calls are TRBV15 and TRBJ2-1, with 7 bases lining up with TRBD2. V dropped 0 bases and J dropped 2; count of bases not matched to a gene: 4. This CDR3 contains 16 residues. Germline CDR1 is LNHNV and CDR2 is YYDKDF (reference sequence). CDR3 residues: CATSRDRGTTYNEQFF. CDR3 DNA: TGTGCCACCAGCAGAGATCGGGGGACTACCTACAATGAGCAGTTCTTC.

This clone has only one observation. V and J are TRBV29-1 and TRBJ2-2; perhaps TRBD2 as D (6 bases). Trimming removed 6 bases from V and 1 base from J, with 12 bases in between. This CDR3 contains 14 residues. CDR1 SQVTM and CDR2 ANQGSEA come from the germline V gene. The CDR3: CSVEGQRNTGELFF. The CDR3 bases are TGCAGCGTGGAGGGGCAGCGGAACACCGGGGAGCTGTTTTTT.

V and J are TRBV6-5 and TRBJ1-2; 7 nucleotides align to TRBD1. This CDR3 region has 12 residues. The V gene's germline CDR1 is MNHEY and CDR2 SVGAGI. The V gene end was trimmed by 7 bases and the J gene end by 2 bases; junction bases not matched to a gene: 1. The CDR3 region is CASKTGNYGYTF. DNA for the CDR3: TGTGCCAGCAAGACAGGGAACTATGGCTACACCTTC.